The clone carrying this T cell receptor (beta chain) was recorded at least ten times. Its antigen is undetermined. This entry belongs to a study of Graves' ophthalmopathy and Graves' hyperthyroidism. General study points: Detection in blood was also observed for most expanded thyroid clonotypes above 0.001 frequency.

The junction had 3 bases not matched to a gene; V was cut back by 2 bases and J by 3 bases. Germline CDR1 SQVTM, CDR2 ANQGSEA. The length of the CDR3 is 14 residues. The sequenced template was RNA, covering the TCR beta CDR3 region. RT-PCR was first run with HTBI primers, then multiplex PCR in a second round. MiXCR, run by TCRdb on the multiplex PCR reads, gives a single entry per CDR3 protein. Of 200,000 to 250,000 distinct CDR3 sequences listed, under 25% are singletons. The PBMCs used were ones drawn from less than 12 ml of fresh peripheral blood. This TCR was recovered from a woman aged 45-65 years with Graves' ophthalmopathy. The material sequenced was peripheral blood. J is TRBJ1-1 and V is TRBV29-1; 10 nucleotides match TRBD1. CDR3 loop: CSVESGTGDTEAFF. CDR3 in DNA: TGCAGCGTTGAATCTGGGACAGGGGACACTGAAGCTTTCTTT.